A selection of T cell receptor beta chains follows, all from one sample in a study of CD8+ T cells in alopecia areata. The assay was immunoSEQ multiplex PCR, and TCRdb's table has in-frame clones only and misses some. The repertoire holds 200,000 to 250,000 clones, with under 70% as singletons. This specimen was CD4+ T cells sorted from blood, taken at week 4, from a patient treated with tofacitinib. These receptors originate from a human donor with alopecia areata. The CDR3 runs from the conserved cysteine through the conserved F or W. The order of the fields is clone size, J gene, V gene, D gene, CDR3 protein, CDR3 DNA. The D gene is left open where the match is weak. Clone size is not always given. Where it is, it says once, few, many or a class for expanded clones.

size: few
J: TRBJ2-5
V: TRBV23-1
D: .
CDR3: CASPGRWIKETQYF
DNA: TGCGCCAGCCCAGGACGGTGGATAAAGGAGACCCAGTACTTC

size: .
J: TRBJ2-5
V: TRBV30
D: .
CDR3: CAWSDLRGVQETQYF
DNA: TGTGCCTGGAGTGACTTGAGGGGGGTACAAGAGACCCAGTACTTC

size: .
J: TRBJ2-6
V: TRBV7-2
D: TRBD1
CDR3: CASSQGTGAGANVLTF
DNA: TGTGCCAGCAGCCAGGGGACAGGGGCTGGGGCCAACGTCCTGACTTTC

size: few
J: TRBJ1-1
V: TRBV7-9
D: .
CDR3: CASSLEGLNTEAFF
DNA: TGTGCCAGCAGCTTAGAGGGGCTGAACACTGAAGCTTTCTTT

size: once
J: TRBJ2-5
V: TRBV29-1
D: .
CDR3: CSVRPRGGQETQYF
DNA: TGCAGCGTCCGTCCCAGGGGTGGTCAAGAGACCCAGTACTTC

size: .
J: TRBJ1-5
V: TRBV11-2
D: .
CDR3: CASSLVLDQPQHF
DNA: TGTGCCAGCAGCTTAGTCCTTGATCAGCCCCAGCATTTT

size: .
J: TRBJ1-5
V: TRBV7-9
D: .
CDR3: CASGSGSGQPQHF
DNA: TGTGCCAGCGGATCGGGGTCAGGTCAGCCCCAGCATTTT

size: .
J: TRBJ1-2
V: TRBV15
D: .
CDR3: CATSREVGADYGYTF
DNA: TGTGCCACCAGCCGGGAGGTGGGGGCTGACTATGGCTACACCTTC

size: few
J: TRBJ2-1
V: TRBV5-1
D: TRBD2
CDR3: CASSSHGTSGTSSYNEQFF
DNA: TGCGCCAGCAGCTCCCACGGGACTAGCGGGACGAGCTCCTACAATGAGCAGTTCTTC

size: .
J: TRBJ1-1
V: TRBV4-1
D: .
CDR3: CASSRLVRDIRNTEAFF
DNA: TGCGCCAGCAGCCGCTTAGTCCGGGACATCCGGAACACTGAAGCTTTCTTT

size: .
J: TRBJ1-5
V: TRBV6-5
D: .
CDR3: CASSYTGLSNQPQHF
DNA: TGTGCCAGCAGTTACACAGGTCTGAGCAATCAGCCCCAGCATTTT

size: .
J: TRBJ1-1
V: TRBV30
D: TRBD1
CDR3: CAWADREDEAFF
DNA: TGTGCCTGGGCTGACAGGGAAGATGAGGCTTTCTTT

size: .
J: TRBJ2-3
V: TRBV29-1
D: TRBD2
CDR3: CSVEGRGGGTDTQYF
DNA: TGCAGCGTTGAGGGGCGGGGGGGCGGCACAGATACGCAGTATTTT

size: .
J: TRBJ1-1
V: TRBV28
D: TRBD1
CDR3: CASSDGTGETEAFF
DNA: TGTGCCAGCAGTGACGGGACAGGGGAAACTGAAGCTTTCTTT

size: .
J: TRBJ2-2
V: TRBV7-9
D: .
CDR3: CATSSENTGELFF
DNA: TGTGCCACGTCCTCGGAGAACACCGGGGAGCTGTTTTTT

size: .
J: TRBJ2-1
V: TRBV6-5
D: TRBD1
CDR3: CASSRTGGNEQFF
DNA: TGTGCCAGCAGTAGAACAGGGGGCAATGAGCAGTTCTTC

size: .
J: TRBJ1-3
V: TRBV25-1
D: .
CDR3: CASGGTSGNTIYF
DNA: TGTGCCAGCGGCGGGACGTCTGGAAACACCATATATTTT

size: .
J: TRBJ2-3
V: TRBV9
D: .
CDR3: CASSEGGAADTQYF
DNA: TGTGCCAGCAGCGAGGGCGGGGCCGCAGATACGCAGTATTTT

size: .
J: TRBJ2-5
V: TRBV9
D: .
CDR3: CASSPRGPRGETQYF
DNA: TGTGCCAGCAGCCCGAGAGGACCACGGGGAGAGACCCAGTACTTC

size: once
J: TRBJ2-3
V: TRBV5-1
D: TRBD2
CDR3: CASSLATSGVTDTQYF
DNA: TGCGCCAGCAGCTTGGCAACTAGCGGGGTAACAGATACGCAGTATTTT

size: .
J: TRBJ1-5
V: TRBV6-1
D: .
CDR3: CASSEAVRVQPQHF
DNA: TGTGCCAGCAGTGAAGCTGTCCGGGTGCAGCCCCAGCATTTT